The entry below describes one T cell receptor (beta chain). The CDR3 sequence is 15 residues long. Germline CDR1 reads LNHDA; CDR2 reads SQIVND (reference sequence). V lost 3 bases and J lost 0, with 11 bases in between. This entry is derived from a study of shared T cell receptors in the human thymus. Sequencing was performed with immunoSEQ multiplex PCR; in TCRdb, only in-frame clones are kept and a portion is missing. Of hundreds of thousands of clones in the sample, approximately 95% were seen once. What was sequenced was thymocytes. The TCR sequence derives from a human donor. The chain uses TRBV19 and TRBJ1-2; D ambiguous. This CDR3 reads CASSISDGPNYGYTF. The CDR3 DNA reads TGTGCCAGTAGTATCTCGGACGGTCCTAACTATGGCTACACCTTC.